Given below is one T cell receptor beta chain in context. This clonotype was counted many times. The antigen it recognizes is unknown. No per-base quality is available; no much larger clone lies one base away. This record comes from a study of blood T cells in healthy people across ages (dated by TCRdb to between 2015 and 2016). Some background on the complete study: In model experiments, template switching captured about one uniquely barcoded TCR beta cDNA molecule for every two T cells. The study analyzed two additional independent replicas of 1 million unique cDNA reads from the same blood draw for two donors, one aged 18 to 30 and one aged 80 or older. Donors were grouped into four age groups: young (average 16 years), middle-aged (over 35), aged (roughly 62) and long-lived (about 89). To avoid experimental bias, donors of different ages were randomly spread across the sequencing lanes. Age-related changes in TCR beta repertoire diversity were measured in the study by deep sequencing normalized with unique cDNA molecular identifiers. Overall study outcomes, separate from this receptor: A strong correlation was found between observed TCR beta diversity and the percentage of naive T cells measured by flow cytometry. Bulk unsorted PBMC profiling prevented conclusive comparison of naive and antigen-experienced compartments. Donor CMV infection status was unknown, potentially confounding age-related changes in expanded clonotypes. Estimates of total diversity from one million sequenced T cells were regarded as lower bounds and underestimates. Observed TCR beta diversity per million T cells fell roughly linearly with age, and a significant reduction was already apparent by age around 44. Compared with the aged group, the long-lived group had more naive CD4+ T cells, fewer expanded clones and increased TCR diversity, a pattern suggesting age selection.

The library was produced with 5' RACE. Sequencing was performed on an Illumina HiSeq 2500. A second PCR of about 7 to 12 cycles was performed with a sample-barcoded 5' primer and a J-beta primer mix. Each TCR beta cDNA molecule received a unique molecular identifier from a template-switch 5' adaptor carrying 12 random nucleotides. At least 2.5 million CDR3-containing paired-end reads were obtained from each sample. The Mint cDNA synthesis kit, primed by a TRBC-specific oligonucleotide, was used to synthesize first-strand cDNA from all RNA. Following uracil-DNA glycosylase treatment, all cDNA underwent a first 18-cycle PCR with the universal primers M1SS and BC2_uni_R. The source study handled its data this way. Each sample was normalized by randomly selecting 1 million high-quality reads, each carrying a distinct molecular identifier. Reads sharing molecular identifiers were discarded rather than binned into consensus sequences. MiTCR, set to a Q25 quality threshold and the strictest error-elimination algorithm, was used for CDR3 identification, clonotype clustering and error correction. Lower-bound total TCR beta diversity was estimated with a nonparametric unseen species model using Euler transformation. TCRdb handled the public reads itself, with Q25 trimming in fastp and clone calling in MiXCR, and kept productive beta chains. CDR3 protein duplicates are merged, each entry listing the most common genes and DNA. These V and J calls rely on TCRdb rather than the paper's analysis. The sample includes roughly 700,000 distinct CDR3 sequences, with approximately 50% observed a single time. The ten largest clones take up roughly 31% of the sample.

The donors were a few dozen Caucasian individuals from Russia, aged about 6 to 100 years, who were systemically healthy. Around 10 milliliters of peripheral blood were drawn from each donor into EDTA-treated Vacutainer tubes. PBMCs were isolated by Ficoll-Paque density-gradient centrifugation, with at least 6 million obtained per sample. Trizol reagent was used to extract total RNA from the PBMCs, yielding at least 5 micrograms per sample. Naive CD45RAhigh/CD27high T cell percentages were measured by flow cytometry on a PBMC aliquot from every donor. The CDR3, from cysteine to phenylalanine, totals 17 residues. The sequence is cut down to CDR3 DNA, 51 bases in frame from base 1. The junction carries 17 bases between V and J, which are trimmed by 0 bases and 2 bases respectively. Sequences SGHRS (CDR1) and YFSETQ (CDR2) are obtained from the germline V gene.

The chain links TRBV5-1 with TRBJ2-5; the D gene is possibly TRBD2, with 6 bases matching. Sequencing used blood. The sequence derives from a woman in her fifties or sixties in good health. The CDR3 in this case is CASSLAGAPDDQETQYF. The nucleotide sequence is given as TGCGCCAGCAGCTTGGCGGGAGCGCCCGATGATCAAGAGACCCAGTACTTC.